This T cell receptor beta chain was sequenced in a study of glioma-infiltrating T cells after dendritic cell vaccination. Up to 2 ug genomic DNA was used for TCRB CDR3 amplification. The primer mix had 60 V beta and 13 J beta primers. Libraries were prepared by immunoSEQ multiplex PCR; TCRdb keeps only in-frame clonotypes and omits some of them. In the table there are about 87,000 clones, approximately 90% of which are singletons. Germline V gene sequence: CDR1 SGHDN, CDR2 FVKESK. This CDR3 region has 13 residues. V was pared by 3 bases and J by 4 bases, with 7 bases between. This clone occurred once. Its antigen remains unidentified. Study findings and constraints: The cohort had few patients with full blood and tumor sets.

The TCR originated in a human donor with glioblastoma. The chain employs TRBV14 and TRBJ2-1; D uncertain. This specimen consisted of blood, obtained before dendritic cell vaccination. Here the CDR3 reads CASSHPRYNEQFF. The CDR3 DNA is TGTGCCAGCAGCCATCCCAGATACAATGAGCAGTTCTTC.